Listed below are T cell receptor beta chains from one sample, sequenced in a study of neurological immune-mediated disorders. MiXCR, applied by TCRdb to the 5' RACE reads, yields one record per CDR3 protein. The table lists 50,000 or so distinct CDR3 sequences, about 23% of them singletons. Sequencing was performed on PBMCs. These receptors came from a woman in her seventies in good health. CDR3s include the opening cysteine and the closing phenylalanine or tryptophan. Each record gives: D gene, J gene, V gene, clone size, CDR3 protein, CDR3 DNA. A D gene is named only where the DNA matches it firmly. Some rows have no size entry. The others give once, few or many, or a class for an expanded clone.

D: NA; J: TRBJ2-7; V: TRBV5-1; size: many; CDR3: CASSNRELHEQYF; DNA: TGCGCCAGCAGTAATAGGGAGCTCCACGAGCAGTACTTC
D: NA; J: TRBJ1-2; V: TRBV12-3/TRBV12-4; size: many; CDR3: CASSRDGYGYTF; DNA: TGTGCCAGCAGCCGGGACGGGTATGGCTACACCTTC
D: TRBD2; J: TRBJ2-5; V: TRBV28; size: many; CDR3: CASSPRLAGGPQYF; DNA: TGTGCCAGCAGTCCCCGACTAGCGGGCGGCCCCCAGTACTTC
D: NA; J: TRBJ2-2; V: TRBV7-2; size: many; CDR3: CASSSTYSSGELFF; DNA: TGTGCCAGCAGCTCCACCTATTCATCGGGGGAGCTGTTTTTT
D: TRBD1; J: TRBJ2-7; V: TRBV6-6; size: NA; CDR3: CASSYSGTGQVEQYF; DNA: TGTGCCAGCAGTTACTCCGGGACAGGGCAGGTTGAGCAGTACTTC
D: NA; J: TRBJ2-7; V: TRBV27; size: many; CDR3: CASSLQGLPFYEQYF; DNA: TGTGCCAGCAGTCTCCAGGGACTGCCGTTTTACGAGCAGTACTTC
D: TRBD1; J: TRBJ2-4; V: TRBV11-2; size: many; CDR3: CASSPRTGGYIQYF; DNA: TGTGCCAGCAGCCCCCGGACAGGGGGGTACATTCAGTACTTC
D: NA; J: TRBJ1-1; V: TRBV20-1; size: few; CDR3: CSARTREGAFF; DNA: TGCAGTGCTAGAACCCGGGAGGGGGCTTTCTTT
D: NA; J: TRBJ2-5; V: TRBV4-2; size: many; CDR3: CASSQTNSQGNTQYF; DNA: TGTGCCAGCAGCCAAACTAACTCACAGGGTAATACCCAGTACTTC
D: TRBD2; J: TRBJ2-1; V: TRBV6-6; size: NA; CDR3: CASKVLGLAGDEQFF; DNA: TGTGCCAGCAAAGTTTTGGGACTAGCGGGAGATGAGCAGTTCTTC